The 3 T cell receptor beta chains presented below share a single source sample, sequenced in a study of T cell responses to AZD1222 COVID-19 vaccine. Data came from immunoSEQ multiplex PCR; TCRdb stores just in-frame clones and leaves some out. The sample consists of tens of thousands of clones, 75% to 85% of them appearing once. The source material was peripheral blood, sampled 28 days after the second AZD1222 dose. These receptors came from an adult who received the AZD1222 COVID-19 vaccine.

The chain uses TRBV12-3 or TRBV12-4 and TRBJ2-7; maybe TRBD1 (6 bases). The CDR3 length is 13 residues. V was trimmed by 8 bases and J by 3 bases, leaving 14 bases between them. CDR3 sequence reads: CASRLGRGYEQYF. CDR3 sequence (DNA): TGTGCCAGCCGCCTGGGCAGGGGCTACGAGCAGTACTTC.

The chain joins TRBV7-6 to TRBJ2-5, with D perhaps matching TRBD2 (6 bases). Germline CDR1 reads SGHVS; CDR2 reads FNYEAQ. The V end lost 5 bases, the J end lost 1 base, and 11 bases lay between the germline ends. This CDR3 spans 14 amino acids. In DNA form, the CDR3 reads TGTGCCAGCAGCCAGGGACTTCTCCAAGAGACCCAGTACTTC. This gives the protein CASSQGLLQETQYF.

The chain recombines TRBV19 with TRBJ2-1, with a possible D match to TRBD2 (5 bases). The CDR3 has 16 residues. V was pared by 0 bases and J by 0 bases, with 9 bases between. CDR1 and CDR2 (germline): LNHDA, SQIVND (reference sequence). CDR3 in amino acids: CASSIDGGFSYNEQFF. CDR3 nucleotides: TGTGCCAGTAGTATAGATGGCGGGTTCTCCTACAATGAGCAGTTCTTC.